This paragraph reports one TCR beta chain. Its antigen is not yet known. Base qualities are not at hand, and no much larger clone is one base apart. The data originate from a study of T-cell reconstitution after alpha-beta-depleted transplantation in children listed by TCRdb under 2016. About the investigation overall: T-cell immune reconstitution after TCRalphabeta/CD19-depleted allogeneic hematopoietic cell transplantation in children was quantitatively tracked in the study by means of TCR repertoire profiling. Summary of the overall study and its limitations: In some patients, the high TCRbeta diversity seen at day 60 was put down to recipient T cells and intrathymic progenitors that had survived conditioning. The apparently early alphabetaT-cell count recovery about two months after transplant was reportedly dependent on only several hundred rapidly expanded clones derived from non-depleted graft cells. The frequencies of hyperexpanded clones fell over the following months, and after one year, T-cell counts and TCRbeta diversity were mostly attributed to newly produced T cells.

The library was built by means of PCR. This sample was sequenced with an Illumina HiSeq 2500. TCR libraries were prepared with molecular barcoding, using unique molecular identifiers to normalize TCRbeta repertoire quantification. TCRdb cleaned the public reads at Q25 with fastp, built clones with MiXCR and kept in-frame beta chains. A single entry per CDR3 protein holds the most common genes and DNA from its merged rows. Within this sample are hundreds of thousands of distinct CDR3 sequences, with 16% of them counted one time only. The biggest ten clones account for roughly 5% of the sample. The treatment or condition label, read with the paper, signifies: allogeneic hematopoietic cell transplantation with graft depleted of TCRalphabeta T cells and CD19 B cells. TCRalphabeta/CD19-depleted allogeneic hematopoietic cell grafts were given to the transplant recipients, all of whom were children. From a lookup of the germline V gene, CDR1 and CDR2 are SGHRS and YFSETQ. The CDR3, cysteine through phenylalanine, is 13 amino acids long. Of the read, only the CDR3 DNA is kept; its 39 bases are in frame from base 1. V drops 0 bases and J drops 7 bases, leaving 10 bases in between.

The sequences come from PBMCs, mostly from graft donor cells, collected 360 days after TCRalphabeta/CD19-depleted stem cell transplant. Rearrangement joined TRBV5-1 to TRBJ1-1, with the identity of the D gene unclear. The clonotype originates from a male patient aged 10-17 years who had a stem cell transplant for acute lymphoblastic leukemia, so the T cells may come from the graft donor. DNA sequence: TGCGCCAGCAGCTTGGTTGTACCCCGTGAAGCTTTCTTT. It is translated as CASSLVVPREAFF.